These 15 T cell receptor beta chains share one sample of origin, sequenced in a study of blood T cell repertoires in COVID-19. The table came from immunoSEQ multiplex PCR; TCRdb's copy has only in-frame clones and leaves some out. This table holds roughly 100,000 clones, roughly four fifths found once. The specimen was peripheral blood. The receptors originated from a woman older than 75 with acute or convalescent COVID-19.

The J gene is TRBJ2-3, the V gene TRBV3-1 (or the pseudogene TRBV3-2); D might be TRBD2 (5 bases). Germline V gene data show CDR1 as LGHDT and CDR2 as YNNKEL (reference sequence). The CDR3 is made up of 14 amino acids. Trimming removed 5 bases at V and 0 bases at J, with 9 bases between. CDR3 DNA sequence: TGTGCCAGCAGCTCTAGACTAAGCACAGATACGCAGTATTTT. Its translation: CASSSRLSTDTQYF.

The chain is built from TRBV5-1 and TRBJ2-3; 9 nucleotides match TRBD2. V trimming: 4 bases; J trimming: 2 bases; junction bases outside the gene matches: 11. Per germline, CDR1 SGHRS and CDR2 YFSETQ. The CDR3 spans 17 residues. CDR3 in amino acids: CASSQLPTSGVTDTQYF. Here the CDR3 DNA reads TGCGCCAGCAGCCAACTACCGACTAGCGGAGTCACAGATACGCAGTATTTT.

The chain couples TRBV4-3 to TRBJ1-6; D may be TRBD1 (6 bases). Germline CDR1 LGHNA, CDR2 YSLEER. CDR3 length: 16 amino acids. V was pared by 3 bases and J by 10 bases, with 19 bases between. The CDR3 bases are TGCGCCAGCAGCCACGGGGTAACAGGGATGGTATCACCCCTCCACTTT. It encodes CASSHGVTGMVSPLHF.

The chain has TRBV28 and TRBJ2-5; maybe TRBD1 (6 bases). The CDR3 totals 13 residues. The germline V gene has CDR1 MDHEN and CDR2 SYDVKM. The V gene lost 7 bases and the J gene lost 1 base, with 10 bases spanning the gap. Here the CDR3 DNA reads TGTGCCAGCAACCCAGGGGTCCAAGAGACCCAGTACTTC. Translation: CASNPGVQETQYF.

The chain combines TRBV5-4 with TRBJ2-1; a weak D match, TRBD1 (6 bases). The CDR3 is 15 residues long. Germline V gene data show CDR1 as SGHNT and CDR2 as YYREEE (reference sequence). The V end was cut by 0 bases, the J end by 0 bases, with 7 bases between. The CDR3 region is CASSLEDSSYNEQFF. The CDR3 DNA is TGTGCCAGCAGCTTGGAGGACAGCTCCTACAATGAGCAGTTCTTC.

As for this clone: At one of its ends the junction is not consistent with the germline gene, which may arise from a read error. The V gene is TRBV29-1, the J gene TRBJ1-1, with 10 nucleotides matching TRBD1. This CDR3 region has 12 residues. CDR1 is SQVTM and CDR2 is ANQGSEA in the germline V gene. The CDR3 sequence is CSVEGQGAEAFF. The DNA for the CDR3 is TGCAGCGTAGAAGGACAGGGGGCTGAAGCTTTCTTT. The full variable domain, its missing parts supplied by reference TRBV29-1 and TRBJ1-1, is SAVISQKPSRDICQRGTSLTIQCQVDSQVTMMFWYRQQPGQSLTLIATANQGSEATYESGFVIDKFPISRPNLTFSTLTVSNMSPEDSSIYLCSVEGQGAEAFFGQGTRLTVV.

The rearrangement uses TRBV29-1 and TRBJ2-3; 9 nucleotides line up with TRBD2. The junction had 9 bases not matched to a gene; V was cut back by 5 bases and J by 6 bases. Germline V gives CDR1 SQVTM, CDR2 ANQGSEA. The CDR3 sequence is 14 residues long. CDR3 protein: CSVRIAGVKDTQYF. The CDR3 DNA reads TGCAGCGTTCGCATAGCGGGAGTGAAGGATACGCAGTATTTT.

This sequence joins TRBV15 and TRBJ2-1; D remains ambiguous. The CDR3 has 15 residues. Germline CDR1 reads LNHNV; CDR2 reads YYDKDF (reference sequence). V lost 0 bases and J 4 bases, leaving 10 bases between the germline ends. The CDR3 is CATSRDRNRYNEQFF. As DNA, the CDR3 is TGTGCCACCAGCAGAGATCGGAACAGATACAATGAGCAGTTCTTC. The whole variable domain, remainder taken from reference TRBV15 and TRBJ2-1, is DAMVIQNPRYQVTQFGKPVTLSCSQTLNHNVMYWYQQKSSQAPKLLFHYYDKDFNNEADTPDNFQSRRPNTSFCFLDIRSPGLGDTAMYLCATSRDRNRYNEQFFGPGTRLTVL.

CDR3 nucleotides: TGTGCCAGCAGCTTAGGGGACTATAACACCGGGGAGCTGTTTTTT. Residues: CASSLGDYNTGELFF. This chain joins TRBV7-8 and TRBJ2-2, with TRBD2 matching over 7 bases. The junction had 1 base not matched to a gene; V was cut back by 1 base and J by 2 bases. CDR3 size: 15 residues. CDR1 and CDR2 (germline): SGHVS, FQNEAQ.

This clone has just a few counts. V is TRBV5-1 and J is TRBJ2-7, with a possible D match to TRBD1 (6 bases). V was pared by 3 bases and J by 6 bases, with 19 bases between. Germline V lookup: CDR1 SGHRS, CDR2 YFSETQ. This CDR3 has 15 amino acids. CDR3: CASSSTGLWSSEQYF. In nucleotides, the CDR3 is TGCGCCAGCAGCTCTACAGGGCTTTGGTCTAGCGAGCAGTACTTC.

V gene TRBV10-3 combines with J gene TRBJ1-5; TRBD1 might be the D (6 bases). In germline, CDR1 is ENHRY, CDR2 SYGVKD. The CDR3 covers 13 residues. V gave up 9 bases and J gave up 7 bases, with 16 bases separating them. Here the CDR3 reads CAIGSRGEQPQHF. DNA of the CDR3: TGTGCCATAGGGTCCAGGGGAGAGCAGCCCCAGCATTTT.

This chain uses TRBV25-1 with TRBJ1-6; D unclear. The CDR3 sequence is 18 residues long. V was pared by 4 bases and J by 0 bases, with 16 bases between. CDR1 and CDR2 from the germline V gene are MGHDK and SYGVNS. CDR3 region: CASSAGRLPSSYNSPLHF. The CDR3 DNA follows: TGTGCCAGCAGTGCCGGGAGACTTCCGAGCTCCTATAATTCACCCCTCCACTTT. Together with reference TRBV25-1 and TRBJ1-6, the CDR3 gives the full variable domain: EADIYQTPRYLVIGTGKKITLECSQTMGHDKMYWYQQDPGMELHLIHYSYGVNSTEKGDLSSESTVSRIRTEHFPLTLESARPSHTSQYLCASSAGRLPSSYNSPLHFGNGTRLTVT.

The V call is TRBV6-5, the J call TRBJ1-2; D not certain. Trimming pared 6 bases from V and 5 bases from J, leaving 10 bases between. The CDR3 consists of 12 residues. CDR1 MNHEY and CDR2 SVGAGI come from the germline V gene. The CDR3 region has the DNA TGTGCCAGCAGCGGTCAAAATTATGGCTACACCTTC. Amino acids: CASSGQNYGYTF.

The chain combines TRBV6-5 with TRBJ2-3; D perhaps matches TRBD1 (5 bases). CDR1 is MNHEY and CDR2 is SVGAGI in the germline V gene. V lost 0 bases and J 0 bases, leaving 10 bases between the germline ends. CDR3 size: 16 residues. The CDR3 coding sequence is TGTGCCAGCAGTTACTCGACAGCGACTAGCACAGATACGCAGTATTTT. Translation gives CASSYSTATSTDTQYF.

The chain links TRBV29-1 to TRBJ2-1; tentative D call: TRBD2 (6 bases). CDR3 size: 15 residues. The V end lost 5 bases, the J end lost 4 bases, and 18 bases lay between the germline ends. Looked up from germline, CDR1 is SQVTM and CDR2 is ANQGSEA. The CDR3: CSVYGGGSSYNEQFF. As DNA, the CDR3 is TGCAGCGTTTACGGGGGTGGGTCTTCTTACAATGAGCAGTTCTTC.